This T cell receptor (beta chain) was sequenced during a study of CD8 T cells in Susac syndrome. Whole-study context: When blood was collected, patients with Susac syndrome were therapy-naive, were taking corticosteroids, or were receiving intravenous immunoglobulin alone.

When the RNA was reverse transcribed, random hexamers were used with an input of 0.5 to 1 ug. A multiplex approach, immunoSEQ multiplex PCR, amplified TCR beta CDR3 across 54 Vbeta and 13 Jbeta. MiXCR, applied by TCRdb to the immunoSEQ multiplex PCR reads, yields one record per CDR3 protein. The repertoire includes roughly 150,000 distinct CDR3 sequences, 85% to 95% of them detected once, and 0.15% to 0.2% sits in the top ten. The germline V and J ends were trimmed by 0 bases and 6 bases, with 12 bases remaining between them. This CDR3 region has 14 residues. Germline CDR1 reads SGHTA; CDR2 reads FQGNSA. The table lists this clonotype with a few counts. High-throughput TCR beta sequencing covered peripheral CD8+ and CD4+ T cells. Susac syndrome patients met recently defined diagnostic criteria for definite or probable disease.

The specimen sequenced was CD4+ T cells from PBMCs. This TCR was sampled from a human donor with Susac syndrome. This rearrangement joins TRBV7-2 to TRBJ2-7; the D gene is possibly TRBD1 (5 bases). This CDR3 is CASSLAETDPEQYF. In DNA form, the CDR3 reads TGTGCCAGCAGCTTAGCCGAGACAGACCCCGAGCAGTACTTC.